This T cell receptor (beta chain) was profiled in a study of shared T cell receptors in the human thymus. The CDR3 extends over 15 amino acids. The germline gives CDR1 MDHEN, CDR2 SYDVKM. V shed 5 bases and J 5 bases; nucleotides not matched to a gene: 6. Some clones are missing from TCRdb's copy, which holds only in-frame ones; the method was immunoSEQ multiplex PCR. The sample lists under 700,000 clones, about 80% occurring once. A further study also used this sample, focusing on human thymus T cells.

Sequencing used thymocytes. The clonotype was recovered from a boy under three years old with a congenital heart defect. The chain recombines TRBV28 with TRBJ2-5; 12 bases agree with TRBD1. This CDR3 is CASSLRDRGRETQYF. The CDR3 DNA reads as TGTGCCAGCAGTCTCCGGGACAGGGGGCGGGAGACCCAGTACTTC.